A single sample gave rise to the 27 T cell receptor beta chains below, sequenced in a study of shared clonotypes between healthy human individuals. Using immunoSEQ multiplex PCR, the repertoire was profiled, and TCRdb retains in-frame clones only, with some absent. The table lists under 2.5 million clones, just under 95% of them singletons. Sequenced material: naive CD4+ T cells from PBMCs. Subset: CD45RA+ positively selected. All receptors come from a young man in good health. Some clones in this sample may be carry-over from other donors' samples.

The rearrangement links TRBV4-3 to TRBJ1-1; perhaps TRBD1 as D (5 bases). The CDR3 has 14 amino acids. Per the germline V gene, CDR1 is LGHNA and CDR2 is YSLEER. Trimming removed 1 base from V and 4 bases from J, with 10 bases in between. The CDR3 nucleotides read TGCGCCAGCAGCCAAGTGGGCAGGGTCACTGAAGCTTTCTTT. Protein product: CASSQVGRVTEAFF.

The V call is TRBV9, the J call TRBJ2-1, with TRBD2 as a possible D gene (5 bases). This CDR3 comprises 12 residues. The germline gives CDR1 SGDLS, CDR2 YYNGEE. The ends were cut back, 3 bases at V and 10 bases at J, with 11 bases in the middle. The DNA of the CDR3 is TGTGCCAGCAGCGGGACTCTCGGGGAGCAGTTCTTC. Translating it yields CASSGTLGEQFF.

J is TRBJ2-7 and V is TRBV28, with D uncertain. The CDR3 contains 14 residues. The germline V and J ends were trimmed by 7 bases and 2 bases, with 15 bases remaining between them. Germline values: CDR1 MDHEN, CDR2 SYDVKM. The DNA of the CDR3 is TGTGCCAGCAAGGGTCCCGGCGCCCCCTACGAGCAGTACTTC. It translates to CASKGPGAPYEQYF.

This clone was observed a handful of times. V is TRBV5-6 and J is TRBJ2-5; TRBD1 or TRBD2 may be the D gene (5 bases each). This CDR3 comprises 13 residues. The V gene's germline CDR1 is SGHDT and CDR2 YYEEEE. V gave up 0 bases and J gave up 13 bases, with 16 bases separating them. CDR3 amino acids: CASSLEGSGATYF. CDR3 in DNA: TGTGCCAGCAGCTTGGAGGGGAGTGGAGCGACGTACTTC.

The chain carries TRBV4-1 and TRBJ1-3, with TRBD1 as a possible D gene (5 bases). Germline CDR1 MGHRA, CDR2 YSYEKL. The CDR3 has 18 residues. Trimming stripped 1 base from V and 4 bases from J, with 20 bases between. The CDR3 here is CASSQGKAAGEAGNTIYF. In DNA form, the CDR3 reads TGCGCCAGCAGCCAAGGAAAAGCCGCGGGGGAGGCGGGAAACACCATATATTTT.

V usage is TRBV29-1 and J usage is TRBJ2-5; the D is unclear. The CDR3 runs to 12 residues. V lost 7 bases to trimming and J lost 1 base, with 10 bases between them. CDR1 and CDR2 (germline): SQVTM, ANQGSEA. CDR3 DNA: TGCAGCGCTGGTGAATCCCAAGAGACCCAGTACTTC. Protein product: CSAGESQETQYF.

The chain employs TRBV11-1 and TRBJ2-3; D is uncertain. There are 15 residues in the CDR3. The germline V gene encodes CDR1 SGHAT and CDR2 FQDESV (reference sequence). Trimming shortened V by 1 base and J by 4 bases, and 12 bases separated the two germline ends. The CDR3 protein is CASSLGVIGADTQYF. The CDR3 DNA is TGTGCCAGCAGCTTAGGGGTTATTGGGGCAGATACGCAGTATTTT.

The V and J genes are TRBV9 and TRBJ2-1; weak D call: TRBD1 (5 bases). CDR3 length equals 14 residues. Germline V CDR1 and CDR2: SGDLS, YYNGEE. The V end lost 0 bases, the J end lost 3 bases, and 7 bases lay between the germline ends. In DNA, the CDR3 is TGTGCCAGCAGCGTAGAGGGGATCTACAATGAGCAGTTCTTC. Its translation is CASSVEGIYNEQFF.

The V gene is TRBV19, the J gene TRBJ2-7, with 8 bases matching TRBD1. The CDR3 spans 16 residues. J lost 3 bases, V lost 4 bases, and 11 bases had no gene match. Germline CDR1 LNHDA, CDR2 SQIVND (reference sequence). CDR3 in amino acids: CASSTSSGTGGYEQYF. In DNA form, the CDR3 reads TGTGCCAGTAGTACATCTTCCGGGACAGGTGGCTACGAGCAGTACTTC.

The rearrangement links TRBV28 to TRBJ2-2, with 10 bases aligning to TRBD1. Germline loops: CDR1 MDHEN, CDR2 SYDVKM. CDR3 size: 14 residues. V lost 9 bases to trimming and J lost 6 bases; unmatched junction nucleotides: 7. This CDR3 is CASEGQGWAGELFF. The CDR3 DNA reads as TGTGCCAGTGAGGGACAGGGGTGGGCCGGGGAGCTGTTTTTT.

The chain links TRBV30 to TRBJ1-4; no definite D call. The germline CDR1 and CDR2 sequences are GTSNPN and SVGIG (reference sequence). This CDR3 contains 13 residues. The germline V and J ends were trimmed by 1 base and 7 bases, with 10 bases remaining between them. The CDR3 region is CAWSGRASEKLFF. CDR3 nucleotide sequence: TGTGCCTGGAGTGGGCGGGCAAGTGAAAAACTGTTTTTT.

On this clone: Relative to the germline gene, one junction end is altered; a read error may explain this. The chain is built from TRBV9 and TRBJ2-4, with 7 bases that match TRBD1. This CDR3 has 14 residues. Germline loops: CDR1 SGDLS, CDR2 YYNGEE. The CDR3 protein is CASSVVTGFGMLNF. In DNA form, the CDR3 reads TGTGCCAGCAGCGTAGTGACAGGGTTCGGTATGTTGAACTTC.

V and J are TRBV19 and TRBJ2-7, with 12 bases aligning to TRBD2. V lost 3 bases, J lost 0 bases, and 3 bases stayed unmatched. Germline V gives CDR1 LNHDA, CDR2 SQIVND (reference sequence). The CDR3 consists of 16 residues. The CDR3 coding sequence is TGTGCCAGTAGTATCCGGACTAGCGGGGCCTCCTACGAGCAGTACTTC. Amino acids: CASSIRTSGASYEQYF.

V is TRBV7-8 and J is TRBJ2-1, with TRBD1 identical over 10 bases. The CDR3 contains 16 residues. The V and J ends lost 5 bases and 5 bases, in that order; junction bases with no gene match: 9. Per the germline V gene, CDR1 is SGHVS and CDR2 is FQNEAQ. As DNA, the CDR3 is TGTGCCAGCAGCGACATGGACAGGGGGAGAAACAATGAGCAGTTCTTC. As protein: CASSDMDRGRNNEQFF.

This rearrangement joins TRBV30 to TRBJ2-1; D is unclear. V shed 0 bases and J shed 7 bases, with 22 bases lying between them. Per the germline V gene, CDR1 is GTSNPN and CDR2 is SVGIG (reference sequence). The length of the CDR3 is 17 residues. The CDR3 DNA reads as TGTGCCTGGAGTGTAGATTTCGGCTTCGCCTTGGGGAATGAGCAGTTCTTC. Its protein is CAWSVDFGFALGNEQFF.

The chain recombines TRBV10-3 with TRBJ2-3; 7 bases match TRBD2. V lost 6 bases to trimming and J lost 0 bases; unmatched junction nucleotides: 3. This CDR3 spans 14 amino acids. Per the germline V gene, CDR1 is ENHRY and CDR2 is SYGVKD. CDR3 loop: CAIRNSGSTDTQYF. The CDR3 nucleotides read TGTGCCATCAGGAATAGCGGGAGCACAGATACGCAGTATTTT.

This clone came up once. J is TRBJ1-1 and V is TRBV30; D is undetermined. This CDR3 has 16 amino acids. CDR1 GTSNPN and CDR2 SVGIG come from the germline V gene (reference sequence). Deletions cut 1 base from V and 1 base from J, with 16 bases between. The chain's CDR3 is CAWSENIRVPNTEAFF. The CDR3 region has the DNA TGTGCCTGGAGTGAGAATATAAGGGTACCGAACACTGAAGCTTTCTTT.

The rearrangement uses TRBV18 and TRBJ1-3; TRBD1 matches 11 bases. Trimming at V came to 6 bases and at J to 0 bases, leaving 1 base not matched to a gene. CDR1 is KGHSH and CDR2 is LQKENI in the germline V gene. The CDR3 contains 15 residues. CDR3 protein: CASSGTGGSGNTIYF. CDR3 bases: TGTGCCAGCTCCGGGACAGGGGGCTCTGGAAACACCATATATTTT.

This clone has just a few counts. This rearrangement joins TRBV7-9 to TRBJ1-1; D unresolved. The CDR3 length is 12 residues. Germline V CDR1 and CDR2: SEHNR, FQNEAQ (reference sequence). The germline V and J ends were trimmed by 5 bases and 4 bases, with 8 bases remaining between them. CDR3 nucleotide sequence: TGTGCCAGCAGCCCCCAGCCCACTGAAGCTTTCTTT. Translating gives CASSPQPTEAFF.

With respect to this clone: Other nucleotide sequences in the sample specify the same CDR3. V gene TRBV7-2 combines with J gene TRBJ2-7, with a tentative D call TRBD2 (5 bases). V gave up 1 base and J gave up 1 base, with 8 bases separating them. CDR1 is SGHTA and CDR2 is FQGNSA in the germline V gene. The CDR3 loop spans 14 amino acids. CDR3 sequence (DNA): TGTGCCAGCAGCTTAGGTCCGGGATCCTACGAGCAGTACTTC. Translation gives CASSLGPGSYEQYF. The whole variable domain, remainder taken from reference TRBV7-2 and TRBJ2-7, is GAGVSQSPSNKVTEKGKDVELRCDPISGHTALYWYRQSLGQGLEFLIYFQGNSAPDKSGLPSDRFSAERTGGSVSTLTIQRTQQEDSAVYLCASSLGPGSYEQYFGPGTRLTVT.

The genes are TRBV2 and TRBJ1-2; no clear D gene. Germline V lookup: CDR1 SNHLY, CDR2 FYNNEI. The CDR3 is made up of 15 amino acids. The germline V and J ends were trimmed by 7 bases and 8 bases, with 23 bases remaining between them. The CDR3 protein is CASNLGFGIAGGYTF. In DNA form, the CDR3 reads TGTGCCAGCAATCTGGGATTCGGGATCGCGGGGGGCTACACCTTC.

The chain combines TRBV6-4 with TRBJ2-3, with a tentative D call TRBD2 (6 bases). Germline V lookup: CDR1 MRHNA, CDR2 SNTAGT. The V end was cut by 0 bases, the J end by 8 bases, with 9 bases between. The CDR3 loop spans 13 amino acids. CDR3 sequence: CASSDSRAGTQYF. Written as DNA, the CDR3 is TGTGCCAGCAGTGACTCTCGAGCGGGTACGCAGTATTTT.

Only a few counts were recorded for this clone. This chain uses TRBV4-1 with TRBJ2-7; TRBD1 matches 9 bases. This CDR3 comprises 14 residues. With 4 bases clipped from V and 2 bases from J, the junction kept 3 bases outside the gene matches. Germline V gene lookup returns CDR1 MGHRA and CDR2 YSYEKL. The CDR3, as DNA: TGCGCCAGCAGCCGGGGACAGGGACCCTACGAGCAGTACTTC. This encodes CASSRGQGPYEQYF.

V gene TRBV28 combines with J gene TRBJ1-1; D is undetermined. The CDR3 is 14 amino acids. V was pared by 5 bases and J by 5 bases, with 15 bases between. Germline V gene data show CDR1 as MDHEN and CDR2 as SYDVKM. The CDR3 spells CASSPSLRVTEAFF. CDR3 sequence (DNA): TGTGCCAGCAGTCCCTCACTCAGAGTGACTGAAGCTTTCTTT.

Turning to this clone: The sample carries other DNA sequences with the same CDR3. The J gene is TRBJ1-1, the V gene TRBV5-4, with TRBD1 matching 9 bases. V shed 3 bases and J 1 base; nucleotides not matched to a gene: 4. The V gene's germline CDR1 is SGHNT and CDR2 YYREEE (reference sequence). This CDR3 region has 15 residues. CDR3 nucleotides: TGTGCCAGCAGCTCCCCGGACAGGGGGAACACTGAAGCTTTCTTT. It specifies CASSSPDRGNTEAFF. The entire variable domain, with the rest obtained from reference TRBV5-4 and TRBJ1-1, is as follows: ETGVTQSPTHLIKTRGQQVTLRCSSQSGHNTVSWYQQALGQGPQFIFQYYREEENGRGNFPPRFSGLQFPNYSSELNVNALELDDSALYLCASSSPDRGNTEAFFGQGTRLTVV.

The V call is TRBV28, the J call TRBJ2-7; either TRBD1 or TRBD2 may fit D (6 bases each). The V end lost 6 bases, the J end lost 0 bases, and 18 bases lay between the germline ends. Looked up from germline, CDR1 is MDHEN and CDR2 is SYDVKM. The CDR3 extends over 16 amino acids. The CDR3, as DNA: TGTGCCAGCAGGACCCCGGAGGGACAAAACTCCTACGAGCAGTACTTC. Translation gives CASRTPEGQNSYEQYF.

Turning to this clone: This sample includes further DNA sequences coding for the same CDR3. The chain combines TRBV19 with TRBJ2-4, with D uncertain. Germline V lookup: CDR1 LNHDA, CDR2 SQIVND (reference sequence). V lost 4 bases to trimming and J lost 0 bases, with 4 bases between them. The CDR3 loop spans 13 amino acids. CDR3 protein: CASSRLAKNIQYF. CDR3 DNA sequence: TGTGCCAGTAGTAGATTAGCCAAAAACATTCAGTACTTC.